This entry features one T cell receptor beta chain sequence. The sample holds many counts of this clonotype. Its antigen is not yet known. No base quality information exists; no much larger clone differs at one position. The CDR3 sequence holds 13 residues, the cysteine and phenylalanine included. CDR3 DNA is the only sequence kept; it has 39 bases, read in frame from the first base. The germline ends are 15 bases apart after V is trimmed by 7 bases and J by 8 bases. The data belong to a study of regulatory T cells in long-lasting Graves disease (dated by TCRdb to about 2021). Some background on the complete study: Newly diagnosed Graves' disease patients had taken antithyroid drugs for less than 3 months. The study was conducted in China and was registered as a clinical trial. TCR sequencing covered some 13 persistent and some 20 newly diagnosed Graves' disease patients, around 33 samples in total. Persistent Graves' disease patients were compared with newly diagnosed Graves' disease patients by peripheral blood TCR sequencing and RNA sequencing.

What the research found in general, with its limitations: Preferential use of TRBV28, TRBJ1-2 and TRBJ2-5 was observed in persistent disease, whereas TRBV20-1 and TRBJ2-1 were favored in newly diagnosed disease. Peripheral blood alone was examined, since thyroid tissue, which constituted the primary lesion, could not be accessed. Patients with persistent disease shared more public clonotypes (around 3,000) than newly diagnosed patients did (about 1,000). Compared with newly diagnosed patients, patients with persistent Graves' disease had lower TCR Shannon entropy and fewer highly expanded clones, which suggests clonal expansion. As a limitation, the authors acknowledged that the small sample size may reduce accuracy. Sequencing and analysis were restricted to the TCR beta chain.

Library construction relied on multiplex PCR. TCRdb names Illumina HiSeq 4000 as the instrument used. CDR3 regions were amplified by Arm-PCR with iRepertoire HTBI primers to construct TCR beta libraries. Before sequencing, the PCR products underwent gel purification. The source study handled its data this way. Gene usage analysis of CDR3 amino acid clonotypes used the roughly 60 TRBV and some 15 TRBJ segments found across samples. COPE and FqMerger were used to merge filtered high-quality paired reads into contigs. BLAST was used to align contigs to the IMGT TRBV, TRBD and TRBJ reference genes, and CDR3 was defined following IMGT. Highly expanded clones were defined as clonotypes with a frequency above 0.1%. Repertoire diversity was measured by Shannon entropy, and V-J evenness by the Gini coefficient. A clonotype found in more than one individual was treated as public. TCRdb redid the processing of the public reads, applying fastp at Q25 and MiXCR, and retained in-frame beta chains. Rows with one shared CDR3 protein collapse into an entry with the most common genes and DNA. V and J calls and clone size were set by TCRdb, not the authors. The sample data list fewer than 650,000 distinct CDR3 sequences, and about 16% of these were observed just once. Together, the top ten hold around 12% of the sample.

The sample's time point label is to be understood as: newly diagnosed GD, antithyroid drugs for less than 3 months. For both TCR sequencing and RNA sequencing, RNA was extracted from PBMCs using TRIzol. The diagnosis of Graves' disease followed American Thyroid Association guidelines. The patients came from an endocrinology department in Xi'an, China. Each patient gave around 9 milliliters of peripheral blood, collected in an EDTA anticoagulant tube. Ficoll Paque Plus density gradient separation was used to isolate PBMCs, and no further T cell sorting was performed. An Agilent 2100 Bioanalyzer and agarose gel were used to check RNA quality, and a NanoDrop 2000 was used to measure RNA concentration. The same specimen was also included in a second study, on T cells in Graves' hyperthyroidism and ophthalmopathy. Per that second paper: A patient counted as having stable Graves' hyperthyroidism if no progression to ophthalmopathy occurred over 18 months of follow-up. Hyperthyroidism patients were aged 18 to 65 years and newly diagnosed, with disease duration of less than 2 months. Patients with uncontrolled infections, other autoimmune diseases, pregnancy or lactation were excluded. Diagnoses were established on the basis of clinical symptoms, serum thyroxine and TRAb, thyroid ultrasound, and orbital computed tomography. The first round of RT-PCR for the TCR CDR3 was performed with the HTBI primer set and the Qiagen OneStep RT-PCR kit. Most expanded thyroid clonotypes (frequency above 0.001) were also found in blood, which suggests that blood repertoires may mirror thyroid immune responses. A 13 V-J signature model separated ophthalmopathy from stable hyperthyroidism, with around 91% sensitivity and roughly 84% specificity in cross-validation and 80%/75% in testing. In validation, progression to ophthalmopathy was predicted by the model with 55% to 71% sensitivity and 72% to 80% specificity, a median of approximately 6.5 months before onset. A discovery cohort of around 100 patients, fewer than 50 with Graves' ophthalmopathy and 55 to 65 with stable Graves' hyperthyroidism, was used to find distinguishing TCR V-J signatures. An independent validation cohort of 18 to 20 hyperthyroidism patients and over 15 patients who later progressed to ophthalmopathy tested prospective prediction of ophthalmopathy. For training and testing, the roughly 97 patients in the discovery cohort were randomly divided in a 7:3 ratio. In more than 5 Graves' hyperthyroidism patients, the study also compared T-cell repertoires from thyroid tissue with T-cell repertoires from blood. After sampling, hyperthyroidism patients received methimazole starting at 30 mg daily, and ophthalmopathy patients received high-dose intravenous methylprednisolone. Libraries were constructed in a second round of multiplex PCR, after which size selection and purification were carried out. Libraries were sequenced paired-end with 100 bp reads on an Illumina HiSeq2000. SOAPnuke was used to process the raw data, removing reads that contained adapters or uncalled bases, had a mean Phred below 15, or lacked an exact match to the constant primer or identifier. High-quality paired reads were merged using COPE v1.2.5, and each unique nucleotide sequence was defined as a clonotype. MiTCR v1.1 was used to align clonotypes to the IMGT TRBV, TRBD and TRBJ reference segments. The analysis included only V-J combinations with a frequency above 0.0001, which together covered 99.2% of the repertoires. A TCS score was defined as the ratio between F50 (clonal expansion) and ExV (chaos), using BLOSUM62-based TCRdist between CDR3 peptides within each V-J. Welch's t-statistics and random forest reduced fewer than 550 V-J features to 10 to 15, which were used in a naive Bayes classifier (R e1071). Sample size was not statistically predetermined, and blinding of investigators to group allocation was not performed. The paper reports TCR Vbeta CDR3 sequencing of 130 to 150 peripheral blood samples: fewer than 50 ophthalmopathy, under 85 hyperthyroidism and around 17 progressor patients.

The sequence links TRBV12-3 or TRBV12-4 to TRBJ2-4; the D region possibly corresponds to TRBD2 (6 bases align). The source was peripheral blood mononuclear cells (PBMCs), collected at new diagnosis, from a patient treated with antithyroid drugs. The origin of this receptor is a man aged 18 to 29 with Graves disease. Donor details come from another sample of the same person, matched by shared clones. The CDR3 is CASTRGGSDIQYF. The DNA is as follows: TGTGCCAGCACCCGAGGAGGGTCGGACATTCAGTACTTC.